This T cell receptor beta chain was sequenced during a study of T cells in tumors after PD-1 blockade. Study-wide context: During anti-PD-1 treatment, some patients continued daily vismodegib 150 mg. Mean per blood sample: 113,528 templates (about 24,679-260,000), around 38,000 unique clonotypes.

The ends were cut back, 6 bases at V and 7 bases at J, with 16 bases in the middle. Germline V lookup: CDR1 MNHEY, CDR2 SVGAGI. The CDR3 extends over 13 amino acids. Clones were read by immunoSEQ multiplex PCR, and TCRdb kept only the in-frame ones, dropping some. The table includes 45,000 to 60,000 clones, 65% to 85% detected once. The V gene is TRBV6-5, the J gene TRBJ2-7, with D tentatively TRBD1 or TRBD2 (7 bases each). Sequencing used PBMCs, obtained before anti-PD-1 therapy. The clonotype originates from a human donor with advanced basal cell or squamous cell carcinoma (not recorded which). CDR3 residues: CASRPGGAREQYF. The CDR3 bases are TGTGCCAGCAGACCAGGGGGGGCTCGGGAGCAGTACTTC.